This T cell receptor (beta chain) was sequenced for a study of cytomegalovirus exposure and HLA in healthy donors. The PCR used 60 Vbeta and 13 Jbeta primers. Repertoires were generated with immunoSEQ multiplex PCR, while TCRdb's copy carries only in-frame clones and drops some. This table holds about 200,000 clones, roughly 77% found once. The junction had 10 bases not matched to a gene; V was cut back by 8 bases and J by 6 bases. The CDR3 consists of 15 residues. Per the germline V gene, CDR1 is MDHEN and CDR2 is SYDVKM. Whole-study findings and limits: Confirmation in vitro established that a few CMV-associated chains were specific for CMV antigens. Rarity marked most TCR sequences, yet some public TCRs occurred in many donors. Later, an analysis showed that TCR beta chains associated with HLA were more clonally expanded than others that were equally common. Fewer N-insertions than the approximately 610-donor mean were reportedly shown by an Asian-associated ancestry cluster in a later analysis.

With regard to this clone: The antigen remains unidentified.

The sequence was collected from a male donor in good health and CMV-seropositive. What was sequenced was PBMCs. The chain couples TRBV28 to TRBJ2-2; TRBD1 agrees at 9 bases. Here the CDR3 DNA reads TGTGCCAGCCACCGGACAGGGGAAAGATCCGGGGAGCTGTTTTTT. As protein: CASHRTGERSGELFF.